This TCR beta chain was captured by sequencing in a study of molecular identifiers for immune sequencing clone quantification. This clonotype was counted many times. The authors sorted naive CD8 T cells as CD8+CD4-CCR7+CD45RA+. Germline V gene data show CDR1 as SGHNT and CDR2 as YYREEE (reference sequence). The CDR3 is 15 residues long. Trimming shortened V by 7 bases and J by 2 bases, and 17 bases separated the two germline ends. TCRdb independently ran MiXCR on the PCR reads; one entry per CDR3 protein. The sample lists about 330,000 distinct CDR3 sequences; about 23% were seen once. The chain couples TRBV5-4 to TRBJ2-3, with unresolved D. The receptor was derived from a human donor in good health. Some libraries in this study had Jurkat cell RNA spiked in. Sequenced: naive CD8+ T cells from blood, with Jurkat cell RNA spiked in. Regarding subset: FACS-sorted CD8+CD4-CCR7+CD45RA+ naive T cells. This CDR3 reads CASASVGGPTDTQYF. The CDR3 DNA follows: TGTGCCAGCGCGAGCGTGGGCGGCCCCACAGATACGCAGTATTTT.